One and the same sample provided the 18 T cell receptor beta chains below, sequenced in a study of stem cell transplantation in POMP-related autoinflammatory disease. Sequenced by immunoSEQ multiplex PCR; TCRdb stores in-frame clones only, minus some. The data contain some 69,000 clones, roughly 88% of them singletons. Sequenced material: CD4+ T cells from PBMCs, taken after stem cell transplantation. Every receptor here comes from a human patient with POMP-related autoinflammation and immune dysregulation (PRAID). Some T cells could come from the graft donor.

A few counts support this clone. CDR3 sequence: CASSYTGQGLFDEQYF. CDR3 sequence (DNA): TGTGCCAGCAGTTACACTGGACAGGGCCTCTTTGACGAGCAGTACTTC. J is TRBJ2-7 and V is TRBV6-5, with 8 bases matching TRBD1. The V and J ends lost 2 bases and 5 bases, in that order; junction bases with no gene match: 11. The germline gives CDR1 MNHEY, CDR2 SVGAGI. CDR3 length: 16 residues.

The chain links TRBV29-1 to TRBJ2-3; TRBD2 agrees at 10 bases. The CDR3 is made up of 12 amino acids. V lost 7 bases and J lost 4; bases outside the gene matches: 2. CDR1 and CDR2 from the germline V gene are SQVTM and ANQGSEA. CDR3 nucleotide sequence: TGCAGCGCCCTAGCGGGAGCAGATACGCAGTATTTT. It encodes CSALAGADTQYF.

The CDR3 sequence: CASSLKGLAGGNEQFF. The CDR3 coding sequence is TGTGCCAGCAGCCTCAAGGGACTAGCAGGAGGTAATGAGCAGTTCTTC. The chain employs TRBV4-2 and TRBJ2-1; 9 bases map to TRBD2. The CDR3 contains 16 residues. Germline-derived CDR1 and CDR2 are LGHNA and YNFKEQ. The trim removed 4 bases at V and 7 bases at J, leaving 11 bases unmatched.

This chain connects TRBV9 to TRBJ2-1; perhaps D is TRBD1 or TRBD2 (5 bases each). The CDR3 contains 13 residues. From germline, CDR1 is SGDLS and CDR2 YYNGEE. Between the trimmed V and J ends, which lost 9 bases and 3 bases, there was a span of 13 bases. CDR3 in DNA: TGTGCCATCCAACGAGGGGACTACAATGAGCAGTTCTTC. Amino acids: CAIQRGDYNEQFF.

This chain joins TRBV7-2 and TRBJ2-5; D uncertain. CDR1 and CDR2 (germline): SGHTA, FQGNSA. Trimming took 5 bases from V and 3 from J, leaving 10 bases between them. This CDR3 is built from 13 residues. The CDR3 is CASSGYNEETQYF. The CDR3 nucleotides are TGTGCCAGCAGCGGTTATAATGAAGAGACCCAGTACTTC.

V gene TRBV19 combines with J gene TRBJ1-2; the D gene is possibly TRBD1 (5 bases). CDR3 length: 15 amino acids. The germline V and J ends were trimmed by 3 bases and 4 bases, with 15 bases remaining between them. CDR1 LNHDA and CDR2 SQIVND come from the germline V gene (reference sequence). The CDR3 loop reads CASSMPQEATYGYTF. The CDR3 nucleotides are TGTGCCAGTAGTATGCCACAGGAAGCGACCTATGGCTACACCTTC.

In nucleotides, the CDR3 is TGTGCCAGCTCCCCTCTCGTAGGGACTAGCGGGCAAGAGACCCAGTACTTC. Encoded protein: CASSPLVGTSGQETQYF. The chain links TRBV18 to TRBJ2-5; 12 nucleotides match TRBD2. After removal of 6 bases from V and 2 bases from J, the junction contained 10 bases not matched to a gene. Germline V gene sequence: CDR1 KGHSH, CDR2 LQKENI. The CDR3 runs to 17 residues.

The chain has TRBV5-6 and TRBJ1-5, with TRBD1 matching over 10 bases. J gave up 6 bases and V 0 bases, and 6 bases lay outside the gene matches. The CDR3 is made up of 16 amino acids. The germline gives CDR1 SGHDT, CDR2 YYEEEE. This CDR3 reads CASSLGMGQGFQPQHF. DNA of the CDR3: TGTGCCAGCAGCTTGGGAATGGGACAGGGGTTTCAGCCCCAGCATTTT.

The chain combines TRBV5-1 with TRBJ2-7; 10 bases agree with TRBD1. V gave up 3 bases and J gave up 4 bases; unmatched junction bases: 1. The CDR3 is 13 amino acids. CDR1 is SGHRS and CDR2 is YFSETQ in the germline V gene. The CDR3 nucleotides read TGCGCCAGCAGCTCGGGACAGGGGTACGAGCAGTACTTC. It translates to CASSSGQGYEQYF. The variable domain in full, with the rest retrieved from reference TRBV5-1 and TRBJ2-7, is KAGVTQTPRYLIKTRGQQVTLSCSPISGHRSVSWYQQTPGQGLQFLFEYFSETQRNKGNFPGRFSGRQFSNSRSEMNVSTLELGDSALYLCASSSGQGYEQYFGPGTRLTVT.

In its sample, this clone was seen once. The CDR3 is CASSLAIYKNTEAFF. The DNA of the CDR3 is TGCGCCAGCAGCTTGGCGATTTATAAGAACACTGAAGCTTTCTTT. The rearrangement joins TRBV5-1 to TRBJ1-1, with D unresolved. This CDR3 comprises 15 residues. The V end lost 0 bases, the J end lost 1 base, and 10 bases lay between the germline ends. The germline V gene encodes CDR1 SGHRS and CDR2 YFSETQ. The full variable domain, in which reference TRBV5-1 and TRBJ1-1 provide the parts outside the CDR3, is KAGVTQTPRYLIKTRGQQVTLSCSPISGHRSVSWYQQTPGQGLQFLFEYFSETQRNKGNFPGRFSGRQFSNSRSEMNVSTLELGDSALYLCASSLAIYKNTEAFFGQGTRLTVV.

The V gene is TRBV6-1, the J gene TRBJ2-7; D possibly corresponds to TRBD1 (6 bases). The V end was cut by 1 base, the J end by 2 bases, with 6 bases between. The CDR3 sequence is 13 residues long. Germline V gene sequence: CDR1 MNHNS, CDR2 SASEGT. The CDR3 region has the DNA TGTGCCAGCAGTGAAGGGGACACCTACGAGCAGTACGTC. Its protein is CASSEGDTYEQYV.

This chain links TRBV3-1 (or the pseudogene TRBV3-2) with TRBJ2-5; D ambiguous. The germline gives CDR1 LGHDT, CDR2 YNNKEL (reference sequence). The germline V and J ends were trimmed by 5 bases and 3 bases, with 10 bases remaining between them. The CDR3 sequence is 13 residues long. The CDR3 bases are TGTGCCAGCAGCGCAAGACCTAAAGAGACCCAGTACTTC. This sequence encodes CASSARPKETQYF.

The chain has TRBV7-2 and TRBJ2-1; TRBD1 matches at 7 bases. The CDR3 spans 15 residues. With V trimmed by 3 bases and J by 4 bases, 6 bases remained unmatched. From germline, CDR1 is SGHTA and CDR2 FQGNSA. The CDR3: CASSLKPGQYNEQFF. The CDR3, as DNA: TGTGCCAGCAGCTTGAAACCGGGACAGTACAATGAGCAGTTCTTC.

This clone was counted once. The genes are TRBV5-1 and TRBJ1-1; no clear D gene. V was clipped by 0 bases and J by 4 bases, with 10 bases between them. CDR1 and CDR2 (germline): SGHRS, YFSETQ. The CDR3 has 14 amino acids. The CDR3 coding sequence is TGCGCCAGCAGCTTGGGGGGAAAAGGCACTGAAGCTTTCTTT. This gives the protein CASSLGGKGTEAFF.

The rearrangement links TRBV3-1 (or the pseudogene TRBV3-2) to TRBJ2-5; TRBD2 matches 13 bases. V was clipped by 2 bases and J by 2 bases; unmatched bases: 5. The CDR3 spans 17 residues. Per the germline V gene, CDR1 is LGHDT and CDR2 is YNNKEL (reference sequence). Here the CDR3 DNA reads TGTGCCAGCAGCCAAAGGCCGGGACTAGCGGGGCAAGAGACCCAGTACTTC. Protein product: CASSQRPGLAGQETQYF.

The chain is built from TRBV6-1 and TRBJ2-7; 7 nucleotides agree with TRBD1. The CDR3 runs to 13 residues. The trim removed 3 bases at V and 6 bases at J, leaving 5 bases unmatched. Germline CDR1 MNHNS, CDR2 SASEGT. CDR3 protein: CASSDRRGSEQYV. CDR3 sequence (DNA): TGTGCCAGCAGTGACCGCAGGGGGTCCGAGCAGTACGTC.

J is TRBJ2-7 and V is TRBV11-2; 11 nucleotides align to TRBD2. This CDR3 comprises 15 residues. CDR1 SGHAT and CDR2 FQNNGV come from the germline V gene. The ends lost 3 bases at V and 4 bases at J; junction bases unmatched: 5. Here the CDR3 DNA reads TGTGCCAGCAGCTTTACTAGCGGGAGTAGGTACGAGCAGTACTTC. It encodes CASSFTSGSRYEQYF.

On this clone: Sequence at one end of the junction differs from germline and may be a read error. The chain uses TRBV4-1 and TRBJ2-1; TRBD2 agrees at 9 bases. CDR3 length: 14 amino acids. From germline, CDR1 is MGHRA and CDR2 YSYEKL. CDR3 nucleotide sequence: TGCGCCAGCAGCCAAGTAGTATTAGCGGGAGTGTTGGTCTTC. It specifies CASSQVVLAGVLVF.